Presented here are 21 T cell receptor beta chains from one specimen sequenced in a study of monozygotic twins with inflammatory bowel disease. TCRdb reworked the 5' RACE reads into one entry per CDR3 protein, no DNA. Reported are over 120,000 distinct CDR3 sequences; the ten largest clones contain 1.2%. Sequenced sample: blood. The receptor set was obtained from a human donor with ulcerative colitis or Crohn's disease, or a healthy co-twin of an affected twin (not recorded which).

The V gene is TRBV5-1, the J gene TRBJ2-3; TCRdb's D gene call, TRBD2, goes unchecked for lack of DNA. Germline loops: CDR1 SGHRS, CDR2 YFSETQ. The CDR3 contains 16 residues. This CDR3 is CASSLAASVLTDTQYF.

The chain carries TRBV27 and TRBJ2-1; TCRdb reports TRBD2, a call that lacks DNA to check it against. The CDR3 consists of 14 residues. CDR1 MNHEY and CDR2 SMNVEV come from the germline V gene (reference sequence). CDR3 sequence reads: CASSLELGLAGQFF.

The CDR3 reads CASSGRTADVRATDTQYF. The chain recombines TRBV9 with TRBJ2-3; TCRdb's D call, TRBD1, is unchecked because there is no DNA. CDR1 SGDLS and CDR2 YYNGEE come from the germline V gene. The CDR3 spans 18 residues.

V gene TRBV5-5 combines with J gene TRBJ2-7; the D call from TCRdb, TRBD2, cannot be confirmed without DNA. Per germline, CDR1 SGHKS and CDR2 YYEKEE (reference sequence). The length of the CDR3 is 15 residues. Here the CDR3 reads CASSLASSGRHEQYF. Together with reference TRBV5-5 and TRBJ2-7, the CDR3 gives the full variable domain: DAGVTQSPTHLIKTRGQQVTLRCSPISGHKSVSWYQQVLGQGPQFIFQYYEKEERGRGNFPDRFSARQFPNYSSELNVNALLLGDSALYLCASSLASSGRHEQYFGPGTRLTVT.

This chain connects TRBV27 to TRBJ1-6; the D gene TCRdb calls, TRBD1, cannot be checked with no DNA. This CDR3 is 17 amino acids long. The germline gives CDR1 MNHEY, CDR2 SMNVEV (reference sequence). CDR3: CASSTGQGRLWNSPLHF.

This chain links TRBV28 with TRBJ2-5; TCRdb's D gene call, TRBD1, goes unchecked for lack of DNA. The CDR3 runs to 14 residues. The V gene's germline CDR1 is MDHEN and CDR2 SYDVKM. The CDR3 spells CASRQLLRVETQYF.

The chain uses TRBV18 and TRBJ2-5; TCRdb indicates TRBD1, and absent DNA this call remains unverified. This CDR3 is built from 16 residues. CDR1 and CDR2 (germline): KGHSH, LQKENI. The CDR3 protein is CASSPEQGQGAETQYF. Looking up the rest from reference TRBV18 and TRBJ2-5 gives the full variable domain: NAGVMQNPRHLVRRRGQEARLRCSPMKGHSHVYWYRQLPEEGLKFMVYLQKENIIDESGMPKERFSAEFPKEGPSILRIQQVVRGDSAAYFCASSPEQGQGAETQYFGPGTRLLVL.

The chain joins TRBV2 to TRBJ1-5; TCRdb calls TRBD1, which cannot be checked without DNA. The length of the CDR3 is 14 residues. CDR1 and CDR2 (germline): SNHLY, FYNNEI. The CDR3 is CASSSTGLKQPQHF.

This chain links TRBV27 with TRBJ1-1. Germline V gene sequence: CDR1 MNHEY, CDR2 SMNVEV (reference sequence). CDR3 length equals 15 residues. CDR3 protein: CASSSGPVANTEAFF.

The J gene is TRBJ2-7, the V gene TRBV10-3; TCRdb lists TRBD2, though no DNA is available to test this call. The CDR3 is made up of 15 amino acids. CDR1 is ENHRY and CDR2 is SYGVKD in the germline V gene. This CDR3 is CAISESTSGRYEQYF.

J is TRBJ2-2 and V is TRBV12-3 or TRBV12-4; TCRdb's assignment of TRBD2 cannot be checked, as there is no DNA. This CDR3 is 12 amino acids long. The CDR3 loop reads CASSPSTGELFF.

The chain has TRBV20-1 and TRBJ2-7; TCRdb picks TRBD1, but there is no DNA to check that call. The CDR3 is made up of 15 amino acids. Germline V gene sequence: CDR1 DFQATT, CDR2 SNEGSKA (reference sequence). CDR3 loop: CSAIVGAGTTYEQYF.

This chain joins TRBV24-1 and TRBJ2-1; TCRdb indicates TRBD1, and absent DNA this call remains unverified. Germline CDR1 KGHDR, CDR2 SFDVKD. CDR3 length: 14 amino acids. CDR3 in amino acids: CATSTGTGDNEQFF.

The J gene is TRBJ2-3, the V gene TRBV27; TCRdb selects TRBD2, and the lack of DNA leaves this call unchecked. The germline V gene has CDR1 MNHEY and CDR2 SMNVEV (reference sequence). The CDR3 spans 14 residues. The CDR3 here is CASLSGLSTDTQYF.

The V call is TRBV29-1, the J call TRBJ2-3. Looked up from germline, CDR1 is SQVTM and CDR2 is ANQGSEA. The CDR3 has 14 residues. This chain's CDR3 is CSVWTDSSTDTQYF.

The CDR3 protein is CASSADRVTSNEQFF. The chain is built from TRBV7-3 and TRBJ2-1; TCRdb's D gene call, TRBD1, goes unchecked for lack of DNA. CDR1 is SGHTA and CDR2 is FQGTGA in the germline V gene. CDR3 length: 15 residues.

CDR3 in amino acids: CASSLDRSTYEQYF. This chain uses TRBV5-6 with TRBJ2-7. The V gene's germline CDR1 is SGHDT and CDR2 YYEEEE. The CDR3 covers 14 residues.

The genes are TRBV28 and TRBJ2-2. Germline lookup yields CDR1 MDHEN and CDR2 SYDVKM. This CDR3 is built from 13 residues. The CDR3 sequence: CASREDNTGELFF.

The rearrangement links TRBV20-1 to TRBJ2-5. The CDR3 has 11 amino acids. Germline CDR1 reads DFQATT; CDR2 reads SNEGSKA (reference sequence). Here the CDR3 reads CSVWLGETQYF.

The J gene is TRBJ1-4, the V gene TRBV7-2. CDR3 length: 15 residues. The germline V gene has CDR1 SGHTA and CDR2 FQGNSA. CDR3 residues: CASSFRPASNEKLFF. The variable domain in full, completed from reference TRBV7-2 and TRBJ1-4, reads GAGVSQSPSNKVTEKGKDVELRCDPISGHTALYWYRQSLGQGLEFLIYFQGNSAPDKSGLPSDRFSAERTGGSVSTLTIQRTQQEDSAVYLCASSFRPASNEKLFFGSGTQLSVL.

The CDR3 is CASSYTNTEASF. This chain uses TRBV5-5 with TRBJ1-1. The CDR3 runs 12 residues. In germline, CDR1 is SGHKS, CDR2 YYEKEE (reference sequence).